This passage covers 27 T cell receptor beta chains from one sample sequenced in a study of read filtering for tumor transcriptome and immune sequencing. The library was built from about 400 ng RNA with molecular barcoded adaptors for alpha/delta and beta/gamma chains. TCRdb ran MiXCR on the reads and lists one entry per CDR3 protein. The sample has over 55,000 distinct CDR3 sequences; over 11% are singletons. The sequenced sample consisted of a population of CD138-negative cells sorted from bone marrow. The source is a donor older than 35 with multiple myeloma.

This clonotype came up a few times. CDR3 sequence: CSVDSGDNQPQHF. DNA for the CDR3: TGCAGCGTCGATAGCGGGGACAATCAGCCCCAGCATTTT. The rearrangement joins TRBV29-1 to TRBJ1-5; the D is unclear. The V gene's germline CDR1 is SQVTM and CDR2 ANQGSEA. V lost 6 bases and J lost 3, with 12 bases in between. CDR3 length: 13 amino acids.

A note on this clonotype: A much larger clone sits a single nucleotide away, making a read error possible. The chain has TRBV24-1 and TRBJ1-5; D call uncertain. This CDR3 is built from 14 residues. Germline-derived CDR1 and CDR2 are KGHDR and SFDVKD. The CDR3 region has the DNA TGTGCCGCCAGTGATCGATACAAGGATCAGCCCCAGCATTTT. Translated: CAASDRYKDQPQHF.

This clonotype was counted ten times or more. The rearrangement uses TRBV6-6 and TRBJ2-1; 9 bases map to TRBD1. Germline V gene data show CDR1 as MNHNY and CDR2 as SVGAGI (reference sequence). V was clipped by 5 bases and J by 1 base; unmatched bases: 6. This CDR3 spans 16 amino acids. CDR3 protein: CASSQSGTGSYNEQFF. CDR3 nucleotide sequence: TGTGCCAGCAGTCAATCCGGGACAGGGTCCTACAATGAGCAGTTCTTC.

This clonotype was recorded many times. The chain combines TRBV18 with TRBJ2-1; 7 nucleotides line up with TRBD2. The CDR3 extends over 16 amino acids. Germline lookup yields CDR1 KGHSH and CDR2 LQKENI. With 1 base clipped from V and 5 bases from J, the junction kept 8 bases outside the gene matches. This CDR3 is CASSPLSAGLNNEQFF. CDR3 nucleotides: TGTGCCAGCTCACCACTCTCAGCGGGATTGAACAATGAGCAGTTCTTC.

This clonotype was observed many times. The CDR3 DNA reads as TGCAGTGCCGCAAAAGACAGGGGGGTCAATCAGCCCCAGCATTTT. It is translated as CSAAKDRGVNQPQHF. The chain joins TRBV20-1 to TRBJ1-5; 9 nucleotides line up with TRBD1. This CDR3 is built from 15 residues. CDR1 is DFQATT, CDR2 SNEGSKA, per germline (reference sequence). The V segment lost 6 bases and the J segment 3 bases; nucleotides outside the gene matches: 9.

This clonotype was observed at least ten times. The chain carries TRBV3-1 and TRBJ1-1, with 7 bases fitting TRBD1. The V gene's germline CDR1 is LGHDT and CDR2 YNNKEL (reference sequence). The CDR3 covers 14 residues. The V segment lost 0 bases and the J segment 3 bases; nucleotides outside the gene matches: 1. This CDR3 is CASSQERGHTEAFF. As DNA, the CDR3 is TGTGCCAGCAGCCAAGAAAGGGGGCACACTGAAGCTTTCTTT.

This clonotype has at least ten counts. This chain uses TRBV7-3 with TRBJ2-1; TRBD1 matches at 9 bases. V gave up 1 base and J gave up 8 bases; unmatched junction bases: 6. CDR1 SGHTA and CDR2 FQGTGA come from the germline V gene. CDR3 size: 15 residues. The CDR3 here is CASSLMVGQGYEQFF. CDR3 DNA: TGTGCCAGCAGCTTAATGGTCGGACAGGGGTATGAGCAGTTCTTC.

Points on this clonotype: This could be a read error, since a much larger clone is one nucleotide away. No conserved phenylalanine or tryptophan is present at the end of the CDR3, so a read error is the likely explanation. The chain combines TRBV2 with TRBJ1-2, with 11 bases identical to TRBD1. The CDR3 is 14 residues long. The junction had 8 bases not matched to a gene; V was cut back by 6 bases and J by 8 bases. Germline CDR1 and CDR2: SNHLY and FYNNEI. The CDR3 DNA reads TGTGCCAGCAGCGTCGGACAGGGGGCTTTCGGCTACACCCTC. Translated, it gives CASSVGQGAFGYTL.

In this sample, this clonotype turned up many times. V and J are TRBV6-1 and TRBJ2-1; 9 bases match TRBD2. Germline lookup yields CDR1 MNHNS and CDR2 SASEGT. The trim removed 5 bases at V and 5 bases at J, leaving 7 bases unmatched. The CDR3 totals 15 residues. This CDR3 reads CASSYLAGTHNEQFF. CDR3 sequence (DNA): TGTGCCAGCAGTTATCTAGCGGGAACCCACAATGAGCAGTTCTTC.

This clonotype was counted many times. CDR3 amino acids: CASSFGLEGETQYF. DNA of the CDR3: TGCGCCAGCAGCTTTGGGTTGGAGGGAGAGACCCAGTACTTC. The J gene is TRBJ2-5, the V gene TRBV5-1, with a possible D match to TRBD2 (6 bases). The CDR3 sequence is 14 residues long. Germline V lookup: CDR1 SGHRS, CDR2 YFSETQ. V lost 2 bases to trimming and J lost 4 bases, with 12 bases between them.

This clonotype was picked up many times. The chain has TRBV12-3 or TRBV12-4 and TRBJ2-7; TRBD2 matches at 7 bases. The CDR3 is 16 residues long. After removal of 0 bases from V and 3 bases from J, the junction contained 8 bases not matched to a gene. CDR3 sequence reads: CASSLALAQRGYEQYF. CDR3 in DNA: TGTGCCAGCAGTTTAGCGCTAGCCCAGCGGGGCTACGAGCAGTACTTC.

Many counts were recorded for this clonotype. The V call is TRBV5-1, the J call TRBJ1-1; no clear D gene. The V gene's germline CDR1 is SGHRS and CDR2 YFSETQ. The CDR3 sequence is 14 residues long. The V and J ends lost 3 bases and 5 bases respectively, with 14 bases between them. CDR3 DNA sequence: TGCGCCAGCAGCTCCGGCGGGAGTCAAACTGAAGCTTTCTTT. It codes for CASSSGGSQTEAFF.

This clonotype was seen ten or more times. The chain has TRBV6-2 or TRBV6-3 and TRBJ2-7; D not certain. Per the germline V gene, CDR1 is MNHEY and CDR2 is SVGEGT. The CDR3 has 15 residues. The V gene lost 2 bases and the J gene lost 1 base, with 12 bases spanning the gap. The CDR3 bases are TGTGCCAGCAGTTACGCCAGCACCGGGTCCTACGAGCAGTACTTC. It is translated as CASSYASTGSYEQYF.

In its sample, this clonotype was seen many times. The chain employs TRBV20-1 and TRBJ2-1; TRBD2 agrees at 7 bases. Germline CDR1 DFQATT, CDR2 SNEGSKA (reference sequence). The CDR3 extends over 15 amino acids. Trimming cost V 2 bases and J 3 bases; bases outside gene matches: 7. The CDR3 DNA reads as TGCAGTGCTAGACCCCGGGAGGATTTCTACAATGAGCAGTTCTTC. Amino acids: CSARPREDFYNEQFF.

There are many counts of this clonotype. This chain's CDR3 is CASSPTGGPAYEQYF. The CDR3 coding sequence is TGTGCCAGCAGCCCTACAGGGGGTCCCGCCTACGAGCAGTACTTC. The gene calls are TRBV12-3 or TRBV12-4 and TRBJ2-7, with 8 bases aligning to TRBD1. Losses at the gene ends were 6 bases for V and 2 bases for J; bases not matched to a gene: 9. The CDR3 is 15 amino acids.

This clonotype was picked up many times. The chain couples TRBV2 to TRBJ2-2; TRBD2 is a possible D gene (5 bases). There are 14 residues in the CDR3. Trimming pared 9 bases from V and 1 base from J, leaving 12 bases between. Germline CDR1 and CDR2: SNHLY and FYNNEI. CDR3 DNA sequence: TGTGCCAGTGGGTTCGGAGGGAACACCGGGGAGCTGTTTTTT. Encoded protein: CASGFGGNTGELFF.

Of note for this clonotype: The junction departs from germline at one end; a sequencing error may be responsible. CDR3 nucleotides: TGTGCCAGCAGCCAACACACCTATGGCCACGCCTTC. It yields the protein CASSQHTYGHAF. V gene TRBV3-1 combines with J gene TRBJ1-2; D unclear. Germline V lookup: CDR1 LGHDT, CDR2 YNNKEL (reference sequence). The CDR3 covers 12 residues.

About this clonotype itself: Possible read error: a much larger clone is one base away. This chain connects TRBV20-1 to TRBJ2-7; the D gene could be TRBD1 or TRBD2 (5 bases each). The CDR3 contains 13 residues. Germline V gene sequence: CDR1 DFQATT, CDR2 SNEGSKA (reference sequence). The CDR3 sequence: CSARESGLYEQHF. CDR3 DNA: TGCAGTGCTAGAGAGTCGGGGCTCTACGAGCAGCACTTC.

Turning to this clonotype: This may arise from a read error, as a much more abundant clone is one base away. CDR3 coding DNA: TGTGCCAGCAGTTCGACAGTGAACACTGAAGCTCTCTTT. As protein: CASSSTVNTEALF. The V call is TRBV12-3 or TRBV12-4, the J call TRBJ1-1; D might be TRBD1 (5 bases). This CDR3 has 13 amino acids.

This chain connects TRBV19 to TRBJ2-1, with D perhaps assigned TRBD1 or TRBD2 (5 bases each). This CDR3 has 20 amino acids. The germline V gene has CDR1 LNHDA and CDR2 SQIVND (reference sequence). The V gene lost 5 bases and the J gene lost 4 bases, with 30 bases spanning the gap. This chain's CDR3 is CASSDPVIGTEDSLYNEQFF. Written as DNA, the CDR3 is TGTGCCAGTAGTGACCCTGTAATAGGGACCGAAGATAGCCTATACAATGAGCAGTTCTTC. Complete variable domain (other parts from reference TRBV19 and TRBJ2-1): DGGITQSPKYLFRKEGQNVTLSCEQNLNHDAMYWYRQDPGQGLRLIYYSQIVNDFQKGDIAEGYSVSREKKESFPLTVTSAQKNPTAFYLCASSDPVIGTEDSLYNEQFFGPGTRLTVL.

Remarks on this clonotype: Lacking the conserved final phenylalanine or tryptophan, this CDR3 likely reflects a read error. V and J are TRBV15 and TRBJ2-6, with 7 bases that match TRBD1. The CDR3 extends over 19 amino acids. J gave up 0 bases and V 0 bases, and 8 bases lay outside the gene matches. Germline V gene lookup returns CDR1 LNHNV and CDR2 YYDKDF (reference sequence). CDR3 amino acids: CATSRDGITGASGANVLTS. CDR3 sequence (DNA): TGTGCCACCAGCAGAGATGGGATAACAGGGGCCTCTGGGGCCAACGTCCTGACTTCC.

Regarding this clonotype: Given a far larger clone just one base away, this is likely a sequencing read error. V usage is TRBV12-3 or TRBV12-4 and J usage is TRBJ2-1, with 7 positions matching TRBD2. The CDR3 length is 14 residues. V gave up 10 bases and J gave up 6 bases; unmatched junction bases: 12. This CDR3 is CATLRGRGCNEQFF. The CDR3 DNA reads TGTGCCACTCTAAGAGGGAGGGGCTGCAATGAGCAGTTCTTC.

This clonotype has more than one count but fewer than ten. This chain uses TRBV11-1 with TRBJ2-3; maybe TRBD1 (6 bases). The V end lost 1 base, the J end lost 3 bases, and 8 bases lay between the germline ends. This CDR3 contains 14 residues. Germline V gene data show CDR1 as SGHAT and CDR2 as FQDESV (reference sequence). CDR3 amino acids: CASSLGTGTDTQYF. CDR3 DNA sequence: TGTGCCAGCAGCTTAGGAACAGGGACAGATACGCAGTATTTT.

J is TRBJ2-2 and V is TRBV19, with 8 bases that match TRBD2. With V trimmed by 8 bases and J by 4 bases, 12 bases remained unmatched. The CDR3 contains 16 residues. CDR1 and CDR2 (germline): LNHDA, SQIVND (reference sequence). The CDR3 is CASAIGTSRPTGELFF. CDR3 in DNA: TGTGCCAGTGCCATAGGGACTAGTAGGCCCACCGGGGAGCTGTTTTTT.

This clonotype was recorded at least ten times. V usage is TRBV14 and J usage is TRBJ2-1, with no clear D. The germline gives CDR1 SGHDN, CDR2 FVKESK. The CDR3 extends over 16 amino acids. Trimming removed 1 base at V and 6 bases at J, with 16 bases between. CDR3 sequence: CASSQVGKGWANEQFF. The CDR3, as DNA: TGTGCCAGCAGCCAAGTGGGGAAGGGTTGGGCCAATGAGCAGTTCTTC.

This clonotype has a count of ten or more. V gene TRBV6-2 or TRBV6-3 combines with J gene TRBJ1-1; D might be TRBD1 (5 bases). V lost 7 bases and J lost 4, with 10 bases in between. The CDR3 consists of 12 residues. Looked up from germline, CDR1 is MNHEY and CDR2 is SVGEGT. In nucleotides, the CDR3 is TGTGCCAGCAATTCAGGGACCACTGAAGCTTTCTTT. Amino acids: CASNSGTTEAFF.

Remarks on this clonotype: This is likely an artifact of a read error, given a far larger clone one base away. The DNA for the CDR3 is TGTGCCAGCAGCCCCGACTCCGCCTTTGGTAGCGAACCGTTCTTC. Amino acids: CASSPDSAFGSEPFF. The chain recombines TRBV6-1 with TRBJ2-1; maybe TRBD2 (5 bases). The germline V and J ends were trimmed by 6 bases and 15 bases, with 27 bases remaining between them. Germline V lookup: CDR1 MNHNS, CDR2 SASEGT. This CDR3 spans 15 amino acids.